The 24 T cell receptor beta chains below were found in one sample sequenced in a study of cytomegalovirus exposure and HLA in healthy donors. Primers for the PCR totalled 60 Vbeta and 13 Jbeta. Sequencing used immunoSEQ multiplex PCR; TCRdb keeps in-frame clones, though not all of them. The sample shows around 210,000 clones, 75% to 85% of them seen only once. Specimen: PBMCs. These receptors were taken from a woman in her forties in good health and CMV-seronegative.

The V call is TRBV11-3, the J call TRBJ2-5, with a weak D call TRBD2 (7 bases). CDR3 length equals 13 residues. With 8 bases removed from V and 0 bases from J, the gap between germline ends came to 10 bases. Germline V gives CDR1 SGHNT, CDR2 YENEEA. Here the CDR3 DNA reads TGTGCCAGCGGGGAGGGGGACCAAGAGACCCAGTACTTC. The encoded protein is CASGEGDQETQYF.

With respect to this clone: It differs at one base from a far larger clone, so likely a read error. The sample holds other DNA sequences that translate to the same CDR3. V usage is TRBV5-1 and J usage is TRBJ1-1; 9 bases map to TRBD1. In germline, CDR1 is SGHRS, CDR2 YFSETQ. The V and J ends lost 0 bases and 8 bases, in that order; junction bases with no gene match: 8. The CDR3 is made up of 15 amino acids. CDR3: CASSLGGTGSPEAFF. The CDR3 bases are TGCGCCAGCAGCTTGGGCGGGACAGGGTCGCCCGAAGCTTTCTTT.

This chain joins TRBV9 and TRBJ1-1, with 8 positions matching TRBD1. V was clipped by 2 bases and J by 12 bases; unmatched bases: 12. Looked up from germline, CDR1 is SGDLS and CDR2 is YYNGEE. This CDR3 has 14 residues. In nucleotides, the CDR3 is TGTGCCAGCAGCGTTAATCAGGGGGCCAGGGGGACTTTCTTT. This encodes CASSVNQGARGTFF.

This chain uses TRBV10-3 with TRBJ2-7, with 7 bases lining up with TRBD2. CDR3 length: 17 amino acids. CDR1 and CDR2 (germline): ENHRY, SYGVKD. Trimming cost V 3 bases and J 2 bases; bases outside gene matches: 13. The CDR3, as DNA: TGTGCCATCAGTGATCTTTTTGGGGCTAGCGGTACCTACGAGCAGTACTTC. Its translation: CAISDLFGASGTYEQYF.

The chain recombines TRBV7-2 with TRBJ2-2; TRBD1 aligns across 9 bases. Germline CDR1 SGHTA, CDR2 FQGNSA. The CDR3 totals 16 residues. V was pared by 1 base and J by 7 bases, with 7 bases of the junction left unmatched. In DNA, the CDR3 is TGTGCCAGCAGCTTAGGCGGGACAGGGAAGGTCGGGGAGCTGTTTTTT. Translated, it gives CASSLGGTGKVGELFF. The full variable domain, with the rest looked up from reference TRBV7-2 and TRBJ2-2, is GAGVSQSPSNKVTEKGKDVELRCDPISGHTALYWYRQSLGQGLEFLIYFQGNSAPDKSGLPSDRFSAERTGGSVSTLTIQRTQQEDSAVYLCASSLGGTGKVGELFFGEGSRLTVL.

The CDR3 protein is CAISESTGGTSETQYF. In DNA form, the CDR3 reads TGTGCCATCAGTGAGTCGACAGGGGGAACGAGTGAGACCCAGTACTTC. V usage is TRBV10-3 and J usage is TRBJ2-5; 9 positions agree with TRBD1. Trimming removed 0 bases from V and 5 bases from J; junction bases left unmatched: 7. Germline CDR1 reads ENHRY; CDR2 reads SYGVKD. This CDR3 comprises 16 residues.

V usage is TRBV4-1 and J usage is TRBJ1-1; no clear D. This CDR3 spans 18 amino acids. The V end lost 2 bases, the J end lost 1 base, and 20 bases lay between the germline ends. Germline loops: CDR1 MGHRA, CDR2 YSYEKL. DNA for the CDR3: TGCGCCAGCAGCCAAAGTAGGATCGAAGACATTTCGAACACTGAAGCTTTCTTT. Encoded protein: CASSQSRIEDISNTEAFF.

This chain connects TRBV9 to TRBJ2-3; tentative D call: TRBD2 (6 bases). CDR3 length: 14 residues. Germline lookup yields CDR1 SGDLS and CDR2 YYNGEE. V lost 3 bases, J lost 1 base, and 9 bases lay in between. The CDR3 nucleotides read TGTGCCAGCAGCGGGGAGCGGGGCACAGATACGCAGTATTTT. Its protein is CASSGERGTDTQYF.

The V gene is TRBV7-2, the J gene TRBJ2-7; D might be TRBD2 (6 bases). The CDR3 runs 15 residues. Trimming removed 2 bases from V and 2 bases from J, with 13 bases in between. The V gene's germline CDR1 is SGHTA and CDR2 FQGNSA. This CDR3 is CASSLIGLAAYEQYF. Here the CDR3 DNA reads TGTGCCAGCAGCTTAATAGGGTTAGCGGCCTACGAGCAGTACTTC.

The chain links TRBV18 to TRBJ2-3; possible D gene TRBD1, 6 bases. The CDR3 sequence is 14 residues long. Trimming pared 1 base from V and 4 bases from J, leaving 9 bases between. CDR1 is KGHSH, CDR2 LQKENI, per germline. CDR3 bases: TGTGCCAGCTCACCACAACAGGGACCAGATACGCAGTATTTT. Encoded protein: CASSPQQGPDTQYF.

The gene calls are TRBV2 and TRBJ1-5, with 8 bases fitting TRBD1. In germline, CDR1 is SNHLY, CDR2 FYNNEI. This CDR3 is 15 amino acids long. Losses at the gene ends were 6 bases for V and 1 base for J; bases not matched to a gene: 5. Written as DNA, the CDR3 is TGTGCCAGCAGGCCGGACAGGGCCAGCAATCAGCCCCAGCATTTT. Protein sequence: CASRPDRASNQPQHF.

The chain has TRBV5-5 and TRBJ1-2; a weak D match, TRBD1 (5 bases). The CDR3 is made up of 16 amino acids. V was pared by 0 bases and J by 4 bases, with 16 bases between. CDR1 is SGHKS and CDR2 is YYEKEE in the germline V gene (reference sequence). CDR3 in amino acids: CASSLAGRAISYGYTF. The CDR3 DNA follows: TGTGCCAGCAGCTTGGCAGGCAGGGCGATCAGCTATGGCTACACCTTC.

The CDR3 coding sequence is TGTGCCAGCAGTTCCTCACTGGGACTGTTAAATGGCTACACCTTC. Its protein is CASSSSLGLLNGYTF. The gene calls are TRBV27 and TRBJ1-2; TRBD1 is a possible D gene (5 bases). V was shortened by 4 bases and J by 6 bases, with 18 bases between the two germline ends. Germline loops: CDR1 MNHEY, CDR2 SMNVEV (reference sequence). CDR3 length equals 15 residues.

This clone was recorded only once. The chain joins TRBV27 to TRBJ1-4, with 7 bases that match TRBD1. Germline assignment: CDR1 MNHEY and CDR2 SMNVEV (reference sequence). The length of the CDR3 is 13 residues. The junction had 5 bases not matched to a gene; V was cut back by 8 bases and J by 5 bases. The CDR3 is CASSTGLNEKLFF. DNA of the CDR3: TGTGCCAGCTCGACAGGGCTAAATGAAAAACTGTTTTTT. Supplemented by reference TRBV27 and TRBJ1-4, the full variable domain reads EAQVTQNPRYLITVTGKKLTVTCSQNMNHEYMSWYRQDPGLGLRQIYYSMNVEVTDKGDVPEGYKVSRKEKRNFPLILESPSPNQTSLYFCASSTGLNEKLFFGSGTQLSVL.

The V call is TRBV27, the J call TRBJ1-2, with 7 bases fitting TRBD1. The CDR3 has 15 amino acids. V was pared by 3 bases and J by 4 bases, with 8 bases of the junction left unmatched. Germline values: CDR1 MNHEY, CDR2 SMNVEV (reference sequence). CDR3 sequence: CASSFYRQGPYGYTF. As DNA, the CDR3 is TGTGCCAGCAGTTTTTACCGACAGGGTCCCTATGGCTACACCTTC.

V is TRBV5-1 and J is TRBJ2-5; 8 bases match TRBD1. CDR3 length equals 12 residues. The V gene end was trimmed by 4 bases and the J gene end by 10 bases; junction bases not matched to a gene: 6. Germline V gene data show CDR1 as SGHRS and CDR2 as YFSETQ. The DNA of the CDR3 is TGCGCCAGCAGCACCGGACAGGGAGTCCAGTACTTC. Translating gives CASSTGQGVQYF. Using reference TRBV5-1 and TRBJ2-5 for the parts outside the CDR3, the full variable domain is KAGVTQTPRYLIKTRGQQVTLSCSPISGHRSVSWYQQTPGQGLQFLFEYFSETQRNKGNFPGRFSGRQFSNSRSEMNVSTLELGDSALYLCASSTGQGVQYFGPGTRLLVL.

To note about this clone: The sample carries other DNA sequences with the same CDR3. The CDR3 here is CAWSEDSYGYTF. As DNA, the CDR3 is TGTGCCTGGAGCGAGGACAGCTATGGCTACACCTTC. The chain has TRBV30 and TRBJ1-2; D is possibly TRBD1 (6 bases). Germline loops: CDR1 GTSNPN, CDR2 SVGIG (reference sequence). This CDR3 spans 12 amino acids. V lost 3 bases and J lost 4, with 9 bases in between.

The V call is TRBV4-2, the J call TRBJ1-5, with 11 bases that match TRBD1. Looked up from germline, CDR1 is LGHNA and CDR2 is YNFKEQ. There are 16 residues in the CDR3. V lost 0 bases to trimming and J lost 6 bases; unmatched junction nucleotides: 4. CDR3 protein: CASSQDQDRGLQPQHF. For the CDR3, the DNA is TGTGCCAGCAGCCAAGATCAGGACAGGGGGCTTCAGCCCCAGCATTTT.

The table lists this clone with a count of one. J is TRBJ2-7 and V is TRBV20-1; tentative D call: TRBD2 (7 bases). CDR1 is DFQATT and CDR2 is SNEGSKA in the germline V gene (reference sequence). Trimming stripped 7 bases from V and 9 bases from J, with 13 bases between. The CDR3 is 10 amino acids. This chain's CDR3 is CSVRRGGQYF. The CDR3 nucleotides are TGCAGTGTCAGGAGGGGGGGGCAGTACTTC.

This chain links TRBV7-9 with TRBJ1-4; D remains unclear. V gave up 5 bases and J gave up 2 bases, with 18 bases separating them. This CDR3 region has 17 residues. CDR1 is SEHNR, CDR2 FQNEAQ, per germline (reference sequence). The CDR3 here is CASSHGGAVWTNEKLFF. CDR3 coding DNA: TGTGCCAGCAGCCACGGAGGCGCGGTCTGGACTAATGAAAAACTGTTTTTT.

This clone came up once. V is TRBV9 and J is TRBJ1-2; D perhaps matches TRBD1 (5 bases). CDR1 SGDLS and CDR2 YYNGEE come from the germline V gene. The germline V and J ends were trimmed by 1 base and 4 bases, with 11 bases remaining between them. This CDR3 contains 14 residues. In nucleotides, the CDR3 is TGTGCCAGCAGCGTAAGCGGGGGGGGCTATGGCTACACCTTC. As protein: CASSVSGGGYGYTF.

This chain links TRBV27 with TRBJ1-1, with D tentatively TRBD1 (5 bases). Germline-derived CDR1 and CDR2 are MNHEY and SMNVEV (reference sequence). V was cut by 7 bases and J by 1 base, with 13 bases left in between. There are 14 residues in the CDR3. The CDR3 sequence is CASTTNQGNTEAFF. CDR3 DNA sequence: TGTGCCAGCACCACCAACCAGGGGAACACTGAAGCTTTCTTT.

J is TRBJ2-2 and V is TRBV18; weak D call: TRBD1 (5 bases). CDR1 is KGHSH, CDR2 LQKENI, per germline. The germline V and J ends were trimmed by 3 bases and 5 bases, with 7 bases remaining between them. The CDR3 loop spans 13 amino acids. CDR3 region: CASSPRDTGELFF. The CDR3 DNA sequence: TGTGCCAGCTCACCCAGGGATACCGGGGAGCTGTTTTTT.

The rearrangement links TRBV10-1 to TRBJ1-2; 8 bases agree with TRBD1. This CDR3 has 14 amino acids. Trimming took 5 bases from V and 4 from J; bases not matched to a gene: 6. The germline V gene encodes CDR1 WNHNN and CDR2 SYGVQD (reference sequence). The CDR3 nucleotides read TGCGCCAGCAGTCATCAGGGGGCGTTCTATGGCTACACCTTC. It yields the protein CASSHQGAFYGYTF.